This T cell receptor beta chain derives from a study of shared clonotypes between healthy human individuals. V lost 8 bases to trimming and J lost 0 bases, with 10 bases between them. This CDR3 is 13 amino acids long. Germline V gives CDR1 MNHEY, CDR2 SMNVEV (reference sequence). Measured with immunoSEQ multiplex PCR; TCRdb has only the in-frame clones, and not every one. The sample has 2,500,000 or so clones, roughly 93% seen once. This chain joins TRBV27 and TRBJ2-5; no reliable D call. This TCR was recovered from a man aged 18 to 29 in good health. Some clones in this sample may be carry-over from other donors' samples. Material: naive CD4+ T cells from PBMCs. Sample subset: CD45RA+ positively selected. CDR3 sequence (DNA): TGTGCCAGCGGATTTTTTTACCAAGAGACCCAGTACTTC. This sequence encodes CASGFFYQETQYF.